Given below is one T cell receptor (beta chain) in context. Assay used: immunoSEQ multiplex PCR; TCRdb lists only in-frame clones, some missing. The repertoire holds 150,000 to 200,000 clones, with less than 90% as singletons. Trimming removed 2 bases from V and 3 bases from J; junction bases left unmatched: 2. The CDR3 is 14 amino acids. Germline CDR1 and CDR2: SQVTM and ANQGSEA. This specimen comes from a study of blood T cell repertoires in COVID-19. The source of this sequence is a human donor with acute COVID-19. The donor label of this sample is uncertain. The gene calls are TRBV29-1 and TRBJ2-5, with 11 nucleotides matching TRBD2. Material for sequencing was PBMCs or T cells enriched from blood (not recorded which). CDR3 amino acids: CSVELAGGKETQYF. In nucleotides, the CDR3 is TGCAGCGTTGAATTAGCGGGGGGGAAAGAGACCCAGTACTTC.